These 15 T cell receptor beta chains share one sample of origin, sequenced in a study of graft-versus-host responses after intestinal transplantation. No antigen has been assigned to these receptors. Profiled with immunoSEQ multiplex PCR; TCRdb holds only in-frame clones, not every one. The sample contains approximately 49,000 clones, approximately 95% of which appear only once. The source was unstimulated CD8+ T cells sorted from spleen or lymph node cells, collected before transplant. The receptors come from a human donor who was the organ donor for an intestinal transplant.

V is TRBV9 and J is TRBJ1-2, with D hard to call. The CDR3 length is 15 residues. The V gene lost 4 bases and the J gene lost 0 bases, with 13 bases spanning the gap. The V gene's germline CDR1 is SGDLS and CDR2 YYNGEE. This chain's CDR3 is CASSHHSEANYGYTF. CDR3 in DNA: TGTGCCAGCAGCCACCATAGCGAGGCTAACTATGGCTACACCTTC.

This chain links TRBV6-1 with TRBJ2-5; 9 bases align to TRBD1. CDR1 and CDR2 from the germline V gene are MNHNS and SASEGT. V lost 10 bases, J lost 5 bases, and 5 bases stayed unmatched. The CDR3 is 12 residues long. The CDR3 spells CATGTGRETQYF. CDR3 DNA: TGTGCCACCGGGACAGGGCGGGAGACCCAGTACTTC.

V gene TRBV7-6 combines with J gene TRBJ2-1; no clear D. Germline CDR1 is SGHVS and CDR2 is FNYEAQ. V dropped 5 bases and J dropped 8 bases, with 10 bases sitting between them. The length of the CDR3 is 12 residues. The CDR3 DNA reads as TGTGCCAGCAGCCATTGGGCGGATGAGCAGTTCTTC. Translating it yields CASSHWADEQFF.

The rearrangement joins TRBV11-2 to TRBJ2-7; D is perhaps TRBD1 or TRBD2 (5 bases each). The CDR3 runs 15 residues. Trimming pared 1 base from V and 3 bases from J, leaving 13 bases between. CDR1 and CDR2 from the germline V gene are SGHAT and FQNNGV. Here the CDR3 DNA reads TGTGCCAGCAGCTTAGGGACGGGGCCGAGCTACGAGCAGTACTTC. This sequence encodes CASSLGTGPSYEQYF.

V and J are TRBV14 and TRBJ2-4; tentatively, D is TRBD2 (7 bases). V was shortened by 1 base and J by 5 bases, with 9 bases between the two germline ends. CDR1 and CDR2 from the germline V gene are SGHDN and FVKESK. The CDR3 spans 14 residues. The CDR3 loop is CASSQAGGENIQYF. The CDR3 nucleotides are TGTGCCAGCAGCCAAGCGGGGGGCGAAAACATTCAGTACTTC.

The CDR3 DNA sequence: TGCAGCGTTGAAGTAAATAGCGGGGTTGAGGAGACCCAGTACTTC. Protein product: CSVEVNSGVEETQYF. The chain joins TRBV29-1 to TRBJ2-5; TRBD2 matches 8 bases. The CDR3 totals 15 residues. Germline V gene lookup returns CDR1 SQVTM and CDR2 ANQGSEA. V shed 1 base and J 5 bases; nucleotides not matched to a gene: 9. Full variable domain (remainder filled in from reference TRBV29-1 and TRBJ2-5): SAVISQKPSRDICQRGTSLTIQCQVDSQVTMMFWYRQQPGQSLTLIATANQGSEATYESGFVIDKFPISRPNLTFSTLTVSNMSPEDSSIYLCSVEVNSGVEETQYFGPGTRLLVL.

The V and J genes are TRBV5-5 and TRBJ1-2; possible D gene TRBD1, 5 bases. Germline CDR1 SGHKS, CDR2 YYEKEE (reference sequence). V shed 1 base and J shed 8 bases, with 9 bases lying between them. The CDR3 length is 12 residues. CDR3 sequence reads: CASSLQGGGYTF. The DNA for the CDR3 is TGTGCCAGCAGCTTGCAGGGCGGCGGCTACACCTTC.

This clone has just one count. CDR3 protein: CASTPLQGATGGYTF. CDR3 nucleotide sequence: TGTGCCAGCACTCCACTGCAGGGGGCCACGGGCGGCTACACCTTC. This chain connects TRBV7-9 to TRBJ1-2, with 8 bases matching TRBD1. After removal of 7 bases from V and 8 bases from J, the junction contained 15 bases not matched to a gene. The CDR3 sequence is 15 residues long. CDR1 and CDR2 (germline): SEHNR, FQNEAQ (reference sequence).

The J gene is TRBJ2-7, the V gene TRBV19, with D perhaps TRBD1 (6 bases). CDR1 is LNHDA, CDR2 SQIVND, per germline (reference sequence). The CDR3 sequence is 11 residues long. V lost 7 bases to trimming and J lost 5 bases, with 9 bases between them. The CDR3: CASTAGDEQYF. DNA of the CDR3: TGTGCCAGTACGGCAGGGGACGAGCAGTACTTC.

This rearrangement joins TRBV28 to TRBJ2-5, with TRBD2 matching 14 bases. This CDR3 is built from 18 residues. With 11 bases clipped from V and 4 bases from J, the junction kept 18 bases outside the gene matches. Germline CDR1 is MDHEN and CDR2 is SYDVKM. For the CDR3, the DNA is TGTGCCGCCAGCAGTTACGGGACTAGCGGGGGAAGGGGAGAGACCCAGTACTTC. Amino acid sequence: CAASSYGTSGGRGETQYF.

This rearrangement joins TRBV27 to TRBJ2-1; D may be TRBD2 (5 bases). Between the trimmed V and J ends, which lost 3 bases and 6 bases, there was a span of 12 bases. There are 14 residues in the CDR3. The germline V gene has CDR1 MNHEY and CDR2 SMNVEV (reference sequence). For the CDR3, the DNA is TGTGCCAGCAGTTTCTTCGACGGACTCAATGAGCAGTTCTTC. Translation: CASSFFDGLNEQFF.

V and J are TRBV28 and TRBJ1-6, with 8 positions matching TRBD1. The CDR3 covers 15 residues. Germline V gives CDR1 MDHEN, CDR2 SYDVKM. J gave up 8 bases and V 5 bases, and 8 bases lay outside the gene matches. CDR3 coding DNA: TGTGCCAGCAGTATGGGACAGGTTAATTATTCACCCCTCCACTTT. Protein product: CASSMGQVNYSPLHF.

Details on this clone: Other DNA sequences in the same sample also yield this CDR3. The genes are TRBV2 and TRBJ1-2, with D hard to call. CDR1 SNHLY and CDR2 FYNNEI come from the germline V gene. Between the trimmed V and J ends, which lost 7 bases and 7 bases, there was a span of 37 bases. There are 20 residues in the CDR3. The DNA of the CDR3 is TGTGCCAGCAATTTCGGAGTAACAGAAGTTACCCATCGATCTGGAAGTGGCTACACCTTC. Its protein product is CASNFGVTEVTHRSGSGYTF.

This chain connects TRBV4-1 to TRBJ2-7; 10 nucleotides match TRBD2. The V gene end was trimmed by 0 bases and the J gene end by 4 bases; junction bases not matched to a gene: 3. The CDR3 has 15 residues. Looked up from germline, CDR1 is MGHRA and CDR2 is YSYEKL. The CDR3 loop reads CASSQDSGGFYEQYF. The CDR3 coding sequence is TGCGCCAGCAGCCAAGATAGCGGGGGGTTTTACGAGCAGTACTTC.

This sequence joins TRBV9 and TRBJ2-7; 8 positions agree with TRBD1. With V trimmed by 5 bases and J by 3 bases, 7 bases remained unmatched. Germline CDR1 reads SGDLS; CDR2 reads YYNGEE. The CDR3 covers 14 residues. CDR3 region: CASSADRENYEQYF. The CDR3 coding sequence is TGTGCCAGCAGTGCGGACAGGGAAAACTACGAGCAGTACTTC.